What follows are 9 T cell receptor beta chains derived from one specimen sequenced in a study of blood T cell repertoires in COVID-19. Sequencing was performed with immunoSEQ multiplex PCR; in TCRdb, only in-frame clones are kept and a portion is missing. There are roughly 250,000 clones in the sample; approximately 80% occur only once, and nearly 5% lies in the top ten. Sequenced: peripheral blood. These receptors all stem from a woman of 80 years or more with active or convalescent COVID-19.

The J gene is TRBJ1-2, the V gene TRBV19; D is undetermined. Germline V gene lookup returns CDR1 LNHDA and CDR2 SQIVND (reference sequence). The CDR3 has 13 amino acids. The V and J ends lost 3 bases and 4 bases respectively, with 9 bases between them. In DNA, the CDR3 is TGTGCCAGTAGTATGGGTCCAGGCTATGGCTACACCTTC. It is translated as CASSMGPGYGYTF.

The chain links TRBV30 to TRBJ1-2; D not resolved. V shed 2 bases and J shed 0 bases, with 4 bases lying between them. CDR1 and CDR2 (germline): GTSNPN, SVGIG (reference sequence). The CDR3 length is 12 residues. CDR3 sequence: CAWSTANYGYTF. The CDR3 nucleotides are TGTGCCTGGAGTACGGCTAACTATGGCTACACCTTC.

The chain carries TRBV7-2 and TRBJ2-5, with a weak D call TRBD1 (6 bases). CDR1 is SGHTA and CDR2 is FQGNSA in the germline V gene. The CDR3 sequence is 14 residues long. Trimming removed 2 bases from V and 4 bases from J, with 11 bases in between. The CDR3 DNA reads as TGTGCCAGCAGCTTAACAGGGACAAGAGAGACCCAGTACTTC. Protein product: CASSLTGTRETQYF.

About this clone: Other DNA variants within this sample encode the same CDR3. This chain joins TRBV7-9 and TRBJ1-1, with TRBD1 matching over 7 bases. Germline CDR1 SEHNR, CDR2 FQNEAQ (reference sequence). The V gene end was trimmed by 3 bases and the J gene end by 0 bases; junction bases not matched to a gene: 1. The CDR3 runs to 14 residues. The CDR3 here is CASSLGQLNTEAFF. In DNA, the CDR3 is TGTGCCAGCAGCTTGGGACAGCTGAACACTGAAGCTTTCTTT.

The chain is built from TRBV19 and TRBJ2-7, with 10 nucleotides matching TRBD1. CDR3 length equals 14 residues. Germline loops: CDR1 LNHDA, CDR2 SQIVND (reference sequence). The V and J ends lost 3 bases and 2 bases, in that order; junction bases with no gene match: 1. CDR3 loop: CASSMTGGTYEQYF. In nucleotides, the CDR3 is TGTGCCAGTAGTATGACAGGGGGCACCTACGAGCAGTACTTC.

This chain uses TRBV6-5 with TRBJ1-5, with D perhaps matching TRBD1 (5 bases). The V end lost 8 bases, the J end lost 8 bases, and 16 bases lay between the germline ends. This CDR3 has 13 residues. From germline, CDR1 is MNHEY and CDR2 SVGAGI. This chain's CDR3 is CASSPGGSEPQHF. CDR3 DNA sequence: TGTGCCAGCTCTCCCGGGGGGAGTGAGCCCCAGCATTTT.

This clone appeared a single time. The chain couples TRBV5-1 to TRBJ2-5; D gene unclear. Trimming removed 1 base at V and 3 bases at J, with 4 bases between. The CDR3 sequence is 12 residues long. Germline CDR1 and CDR2: SGHRS and YFSETQ. CDR3 region: CASSLPEETQYF. CDR3 DNA sequence: TGCGCCAGCAGCTTGCCTGAAGAGACCCAGTACTTC.

The V gene is TRBV18, the J gene TRBJ1-2; no definite D call. The germline CDR1 and CDR2 sequences are KGHSH and LQKENI. The V end lost 6 bases, the J end lost 3 bases, and 14 bases lay between the germline ends. The CDR3 totals 14 residues. The chain's CDR3 is CASSYTGSYYGYTF. In DNA form, the CDR3 reads TGTGCCAGCTCTTACACCGGGAGCTACTATGGCTACACCTTC.

The chain combines TRBV6-6 with TRBJ2-1, with D perhaps matching TRBD2 (5 bases). This CDR3 has 12 amino acids. Germline-derived CDR1 and CDR2 are MNHNY and SVGAGI (reference sequence). Trimming stripped 5 bases from V and 9 bases from J, with 11 bases between. This CDR3 is CASSRSSSEQFF. CDR3 DNA sequence: TGTGCCAGCAGTCGATCTAGCAGTGAGCAGTTCTTC.